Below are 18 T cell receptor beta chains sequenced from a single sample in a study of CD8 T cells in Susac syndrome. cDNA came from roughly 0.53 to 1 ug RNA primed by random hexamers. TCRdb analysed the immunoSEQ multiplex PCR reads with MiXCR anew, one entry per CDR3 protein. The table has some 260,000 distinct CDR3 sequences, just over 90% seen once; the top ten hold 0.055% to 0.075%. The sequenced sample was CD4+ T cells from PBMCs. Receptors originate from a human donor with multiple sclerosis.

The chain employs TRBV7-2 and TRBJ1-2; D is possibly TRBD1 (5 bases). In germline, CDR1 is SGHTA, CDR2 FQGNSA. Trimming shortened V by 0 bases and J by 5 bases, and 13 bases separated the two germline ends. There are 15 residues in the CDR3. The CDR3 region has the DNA TGTGCCAGCAGCTTAGCTGCCGGGACGGATTATGGCTACACCTTC. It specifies CASSLAAGTDYGYTF. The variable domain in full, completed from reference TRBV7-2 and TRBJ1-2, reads GAGVSQSPSNKVTEKGKDVELRCDPISGHTALYWYRQSLGQGLEFLIYFQGNSAPDKSGLPSDRFSAERTGGSVSTLTIQRTQQEDSAVYLCASSLAAGTDYGYTFGSGTRLTVV.

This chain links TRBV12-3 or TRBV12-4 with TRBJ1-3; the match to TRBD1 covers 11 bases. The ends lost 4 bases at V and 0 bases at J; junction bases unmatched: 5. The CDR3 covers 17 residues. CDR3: CASSSWTGGYSGNTIYF. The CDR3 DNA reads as TGTGCCAGCAGTTCCTGGACAGGGGGCTACTCTGGAAACACCATATATTTT.

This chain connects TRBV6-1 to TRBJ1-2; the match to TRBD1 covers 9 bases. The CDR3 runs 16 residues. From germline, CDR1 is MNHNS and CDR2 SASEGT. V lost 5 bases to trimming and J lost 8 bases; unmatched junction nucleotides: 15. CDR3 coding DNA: TGTGCCAGCAGTAGACGGACAGGGGTGAATCTGGTCGGCTACACCTTC. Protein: CASSRRTGVNLVGYTF.

As DNA, the CDR3 is TGTGCCACCAGCAGAGATCAGGGACAGGGGGCCTTCGTAGGCACTGAAGCTTTCTTT. Its protein product is CATSRDQGQGAFVGTEAFF. The rearrangement joins TRBV15 to TRBJ1-1, with 12 nucleotides matching TRBD1. V gave up 0 bases and J gave up 4 bases; unmatched junction bases: 12. CDR3 length: 19 residues. Germline CDR1 reads LNHNV; CDR2 reads YYDKDF (reference sequence).

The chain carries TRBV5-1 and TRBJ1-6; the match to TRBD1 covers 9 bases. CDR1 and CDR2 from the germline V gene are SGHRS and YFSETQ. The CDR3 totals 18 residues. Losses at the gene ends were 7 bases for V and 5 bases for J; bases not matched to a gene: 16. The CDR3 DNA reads TGCGCCAGCCGTGATACAGGGGGCGCAGGGTTCGATAATTCACCCCTCCACTTT. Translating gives CASRDTGGAGFDNSPLHF.

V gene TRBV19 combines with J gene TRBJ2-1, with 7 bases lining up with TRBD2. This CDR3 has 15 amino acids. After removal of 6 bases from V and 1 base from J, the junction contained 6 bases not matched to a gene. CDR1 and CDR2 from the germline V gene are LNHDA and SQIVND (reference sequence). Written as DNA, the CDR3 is TGTGCCAGTAGACGCGGGAGTTTGTCCTACAATGAGCAGTTCTTC. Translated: CASRRGSLSYNEQFF.

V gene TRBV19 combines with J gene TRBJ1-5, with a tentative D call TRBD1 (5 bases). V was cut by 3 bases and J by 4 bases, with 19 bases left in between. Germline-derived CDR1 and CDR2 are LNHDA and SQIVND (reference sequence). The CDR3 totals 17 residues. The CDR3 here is CASSIRSRRTRNQPQHF. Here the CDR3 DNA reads TGTGCCAGTAGTATTCGTAGTAGGAGGACACGGAATCAGCCCCAGCATTTT.

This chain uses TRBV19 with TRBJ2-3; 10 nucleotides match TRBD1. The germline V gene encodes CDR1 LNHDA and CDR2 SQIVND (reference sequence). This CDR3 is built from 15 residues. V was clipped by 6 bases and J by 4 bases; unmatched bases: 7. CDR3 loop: CASRKGQGLSDTQYF. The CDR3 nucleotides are TGTGCCAGTAGAAAGGGACAGGGGCTCTCAGATACGCAGTATTTT.

In DNA form, the CDR3 reads TGCAGTGCTAGCGGGACTAGCGGGTTAGATGAGCAGTTCTTC. This codes for CSASGTSGLDEQFF. The chain uses TRBV20-1 and TRBJ2-1; 12 bases map to TRBD2. Germline lookup yields CDR1 DFQATT and CDR2 SNEGSKA (reference sequence). The CDR3 has 14 amino acids. After removal of 3 bases from V and 8 bases from J, the junction contained 5 bases not matched to a gene.

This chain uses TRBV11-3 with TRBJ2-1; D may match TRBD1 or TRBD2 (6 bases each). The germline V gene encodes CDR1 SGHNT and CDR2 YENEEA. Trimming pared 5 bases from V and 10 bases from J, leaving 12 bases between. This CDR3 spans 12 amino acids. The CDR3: CASSVQGLEQFF. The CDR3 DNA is TGTGCCAGCAGCGTACAGGGACTCGAGCAGTTCTTC.

CDR3 residues: CSVAGLAGGSDTQYF. The CDR3 DNA reads as TGCAGCGTTGCCGGACTAGCGGGAGGGTCAGATACGCAGTATTTT. V and J are TRBV29-1 and TRBJ2-3; 15 bases align to TRBD2. J lost 4 bases, V lost 4 bases, and 3 bases had no gene match. This CDR3 contains 15 residues. Germline V gene sequence: CDR1 SQVTM, CDR2 ANQGSEA.

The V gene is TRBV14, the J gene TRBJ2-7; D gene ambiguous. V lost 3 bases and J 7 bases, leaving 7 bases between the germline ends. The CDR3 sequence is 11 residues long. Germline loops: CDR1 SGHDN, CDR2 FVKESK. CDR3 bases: TGTGCCAGCAGCCACAGTCGGGAGCAGTACTTC. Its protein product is CASSHSREQYF.

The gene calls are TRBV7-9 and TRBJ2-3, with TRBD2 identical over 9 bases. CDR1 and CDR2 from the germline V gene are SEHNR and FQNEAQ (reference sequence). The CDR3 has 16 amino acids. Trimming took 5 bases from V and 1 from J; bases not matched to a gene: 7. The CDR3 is CASSHRRLAGTDTQYF. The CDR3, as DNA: TGTGCCAGCAGCCACCGCCGACTAGCGGGCACAGATACGCAGTATTTT.

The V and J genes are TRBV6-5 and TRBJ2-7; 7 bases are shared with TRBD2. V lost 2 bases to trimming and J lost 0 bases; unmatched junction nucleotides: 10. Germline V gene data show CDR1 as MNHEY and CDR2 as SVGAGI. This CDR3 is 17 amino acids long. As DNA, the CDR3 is TGTGCCAGCAGTTACGGGACCGGGAGGAGGAGCTCCTACGAGCAGTACGTC. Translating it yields CASSYGTGRRSSYEQYV.

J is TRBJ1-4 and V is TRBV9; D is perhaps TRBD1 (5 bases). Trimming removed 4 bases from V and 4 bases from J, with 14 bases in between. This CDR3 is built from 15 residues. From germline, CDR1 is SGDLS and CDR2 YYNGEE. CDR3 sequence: CASSSFGTDNEKLFF. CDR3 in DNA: TGTGCCAGCAGCTCTTTCGGGACGGATAATGAAAAACTGTTTTTT.

The CDR3 reads CASSPWDWSPRTDTQYF. The CDR3 DNA sequence: TGTGCCAGCAGTCCTTGGGACTGGAGCCCACGGACAGATACGCAGTATTTT. V usage is TRBV27 and J usage is TRBJ2-3; D is perhaps TRBD2 (6 bases). The V gene's germline CDR1 is MNHEY and CDR2 SMNVEV (reference sequence). The CDR3 contains 17 residues. Trimming took 5 bases from V and 3 from J, leaving 21 bases between them.

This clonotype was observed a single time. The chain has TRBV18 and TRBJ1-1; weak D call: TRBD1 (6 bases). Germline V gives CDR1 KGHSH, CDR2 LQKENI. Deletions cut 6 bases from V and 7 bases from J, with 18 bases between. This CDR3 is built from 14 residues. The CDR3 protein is CASSRREGGVEAFF. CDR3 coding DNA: TGTGCCAGCTCCCGCCGTGAGGGGGGTGTTGAAGCTTTCTTT. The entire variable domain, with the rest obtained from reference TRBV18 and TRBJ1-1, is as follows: NAGVMQNPRHLVRRRGQEARLRCSPMKGHSHVYWYRQLPEEGLKFMVYLQKENIIDESGMPKERFSAEFPKEGPSILRIQQVVRGDSAAYFCASSRREGGVEAFFGQGTRLTVV.

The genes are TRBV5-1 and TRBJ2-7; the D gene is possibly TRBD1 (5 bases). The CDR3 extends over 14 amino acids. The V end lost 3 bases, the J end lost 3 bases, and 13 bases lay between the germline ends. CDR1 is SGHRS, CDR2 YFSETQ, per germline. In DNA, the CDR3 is TGCGCCAGCAGCTCGCAACCGACAGACTACGAGCAGTACTTC. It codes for CASSSQPTDYEQYF. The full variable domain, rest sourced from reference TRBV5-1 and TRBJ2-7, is KAGVTQTPRYLIKTRGQQVTLSCSPISGHRSVSWYQQTPGQGLQFLFEYFSETQRNKGNFPGRFSGRQFSNSRSEMNVSTLELGDSALYLCASSSQPTDYEQYFGPGTRLTVT.